The T cell receptor (beta chain) under discussion was sequenced for a study of T cell responses to AZD1222 COVID-19 vaccine. Whole-study context: Second doses were pooled across both intervals (about 4 or about 12 weeks). Study-level results: There were repertoire samples only from the period after the peak T cell response. Unmutated variant regions reportedly attract nearly half of all spike-specific TCRs.

Sequencing was performed with immunoSEQ multiplex PCR; in TCRdb, only in-frame clones are kept and a portion is missing. The top ten clones hold under 2% of a sample with more than 100,000 clones, approximately 90% of them seen once. Trimming removed 1 base from V and 1 base from J, with 4 bases in between. Germline lookup yields CDR1 SEHNR and CDR2 FQNEAQ (reference sequence). The CDR3 is 13 residues long. On this clone: What it binds is unknown. This same CDR3 is encoded by further DNA sequences in the sample.

The chain recombines TRBV7-9 with TRBJ1-1, with D hard to call. The clonotype originates from an adult in good health. The sample in question was peripheral blood, obtained on day 0 of AZD1222 vaccination. CDR3 region: CASSLETNTEAFF. The CDR3, as DNA: TGTGCCAGCAGCTTAGAAACGAACACTGAAGCTTTCTTT.